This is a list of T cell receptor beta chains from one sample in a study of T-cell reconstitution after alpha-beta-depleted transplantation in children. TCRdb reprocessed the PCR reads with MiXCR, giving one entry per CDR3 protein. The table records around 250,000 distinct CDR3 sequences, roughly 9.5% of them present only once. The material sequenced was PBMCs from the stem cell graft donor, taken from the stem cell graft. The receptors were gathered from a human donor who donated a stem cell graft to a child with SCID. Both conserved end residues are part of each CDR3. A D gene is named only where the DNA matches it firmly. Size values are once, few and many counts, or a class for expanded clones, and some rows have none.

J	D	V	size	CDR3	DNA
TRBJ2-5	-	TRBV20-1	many	CSAGTGETQYF	TGCAGTGCTGGGACTGGTGAGACCCAGTACTTC
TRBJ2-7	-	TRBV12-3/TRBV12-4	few	CASSPRRVTYEQYF	TGTGCCAGCAGTCCCCGCAGGGTCACCTACGAGCAGTACTTC
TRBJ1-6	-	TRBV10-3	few	CAISGGRNSPLHF	TGTGCCATCAGTGGCGGACGTAATTCACCCCTCCACTTT
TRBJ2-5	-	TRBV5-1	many	CASSPGGLQETQYF	TGCGCCAGCAGCCCCGGGGGATTGCAAGAGACCCAGTACTTC
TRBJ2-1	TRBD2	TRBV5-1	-	CASSLAVGGGIYNEQFF	TGCGCCAGCAGCTTGGCTGTCGGGGGGGGTATCTACAATGAGCAGTTCTTC
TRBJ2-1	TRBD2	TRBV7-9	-	CASSPIGTRTYNEQFF	TGTGCCAGCAGCCCCATCGGGACTAGGACCTACAATGAGCAGTTCTTC
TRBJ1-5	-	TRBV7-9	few	CASSLDVINQPQHF	TGTGCCAGCAGCTTAGATGTTATCAATCAGCCCCAGCATTTT
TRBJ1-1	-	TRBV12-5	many	CASALFTTEAFF	TGTGCTAGTGCCCTATTCACCACTGAAGCTTTCTTT
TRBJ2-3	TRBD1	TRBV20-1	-	CSASEGRQGTQYF	TGCAGTGCTAGTGAAGGAAGACAGGGTACGCAGTATTTT
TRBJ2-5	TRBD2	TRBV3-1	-	CASESSGEQETQYF	TGTGCCAGCGAGTCTAGCGGGGAACAAGAGACCCAGTACTTC
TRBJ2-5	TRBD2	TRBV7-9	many	CASTPRRENLQETQYF	TGTGCCAGCACTCCCCGGCGGGAGAACCTCCAAGAGACCCAGTACTTC
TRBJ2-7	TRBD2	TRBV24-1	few	CALKGLAGGKSYEQYF	TGTGCCCTCAAGGGGCTAGCGGGGGGCAAATCCTACGAGCAGTACTTC
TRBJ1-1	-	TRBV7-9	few	CASSLGVREAFF	TGTGCCAGCAGCTTAGGGGTCCGCGAAGCTTTCTTT
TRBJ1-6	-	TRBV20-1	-	CSARDPKGPLHF	TGCAGTGCTAGAGATCCGAAAGGGCCCCTCCACTTT
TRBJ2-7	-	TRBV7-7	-	CASSLDGNYEQYF	TGTGCTAGCAGCTTAGACGGCAACTACGAGCAGTACTTC
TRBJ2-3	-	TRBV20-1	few	CSARVTRDSRRTQYF	TGCAGTGCTAGAGTGACGAGGGACTCCCGGCGAACGCAGTATTTT
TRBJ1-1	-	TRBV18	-	CASSPFGDKNTEAFF	TGTGCCAGCTCACCATTTGGGGACAAGAACACTGAAGCTTTCTTT
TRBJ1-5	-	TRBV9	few	CASSLGTGWQPQHF	TGTGCCAGCAGTCTTGGGACCGGATGGCAGCCCCAGCATTTT
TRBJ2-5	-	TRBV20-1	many	CSAERTETQYF	TGCAGTGCAGAGCGGACCGAGACCCAGTACTTC
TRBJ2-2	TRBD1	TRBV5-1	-	CASSQRTGQAVELFF	TGCGCCAGCAGCCAGAGGACAGGGCAAGCCGTGGAGCTGTTTTTT
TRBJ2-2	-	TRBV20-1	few	CSASPGTANTGELFF	TGCAGTGCTAGCCCTGGGACGGCGAACACCGGGGAGCTGTTTTTT
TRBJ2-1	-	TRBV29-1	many	CSVARDHYNEQFF	TGCAGCGTTGCAAGGGACCACTACAATGAGCAGTTCTTC
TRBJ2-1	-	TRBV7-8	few	CASSLREGGGYQQFF	TGTGCCAGCAGCTTACGAGAGGGAGGGGGCTATCAGCAGTTCTTC
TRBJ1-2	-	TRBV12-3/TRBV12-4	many	CASSLIPPNYGYTF	TGTGCCAGCAGTTTAATACCTCCTAACTATGGCTACACCTTC
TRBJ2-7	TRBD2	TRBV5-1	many	CASSLDSSGSSYEQYF	TGCGCCAGCAGCTTGGATTCTAGCGGGAGCTCCTACGAGCAGTACTTC
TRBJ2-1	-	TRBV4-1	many	CASSQNRVEDNEQFF	TGCGCCAGCAGCCAGAACAGGGTTGAAGACAATGAGCAGTTCTTC
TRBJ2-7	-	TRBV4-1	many	CASSQDEVRYEQYF	TGCGCCAGCAGCCAAGATGAGGTACGGTACGAGCAGTACTTC
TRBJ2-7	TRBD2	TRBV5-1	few	CASSERGGSYEQYF	TGCGCCAGCAGCGAGCGGGGAGGCTCCTACGAGCAGTACTTC
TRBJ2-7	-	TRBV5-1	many	CASSLQGAPDEQYF	TGCGCCAGCAGCTTACAAGGGGCCCCTGACGAGCAGTACTTC
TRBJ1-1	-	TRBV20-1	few	CSARRHGGTEAFF	TGCAGTGCTAGAAGGCACGGTGGGACTGAAGCTTTCTTT
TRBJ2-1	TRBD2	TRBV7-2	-	CASSLHAGGPPYNEQFF	TGTGCCAGCAGCTTACATGCGGGGGGCCCCCCCTACAATGAGCAGTTCTTC
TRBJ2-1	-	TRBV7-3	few	CASSLGLHNEQFF	TGTGCCAGCAGCCTTGGGCTCCACAATGAGCAGTTCTTC
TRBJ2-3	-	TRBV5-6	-	CASSLGAGATDTQYF	TGTGCCAGCAGCTTGGGGGCGGGGGCAACAGATACGCAGTATTTT
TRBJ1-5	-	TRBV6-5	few	CATGRRNQPQHF	TGTGCCACCGGACGGCGAAATCAGCCCCAGCATTTT
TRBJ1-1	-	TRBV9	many	CASSVTMNTEAFF	TGTGCCAGCAGCGTAACCATGAACACTGAAGCTTTCTTT
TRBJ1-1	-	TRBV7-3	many	CASSPEGVTRAFF	TGTGCCAGCAGCCCCGAAGGGGTGACAAGGGCTTTCTTT
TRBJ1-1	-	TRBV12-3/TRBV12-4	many	CASTPRQVNTEAFF	TGTGCCAGCACTCCGAGACAGGTGAACACTGAAGCTTTCTTT
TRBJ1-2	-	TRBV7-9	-	CASSSGGSTPNYGYTF	TGTGCCAGCAGCTCCGGGGGCAGCACTCCTAACTATGGCTACACCTTC
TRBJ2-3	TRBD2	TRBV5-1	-	CASSFVGVQAGRTDTQYF	TGCGCCAGCAGCTTTGTGGGGGTTCAAGCGGGGCGCACAGATACGCAGTATTTT
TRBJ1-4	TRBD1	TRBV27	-	CASRGEQRGQGAGNEKLFF	TGTGCCAGCAGAGGGGAGCAACGGGGACAGGGGGCTGGAAATGAAAAACTGTTTTTT
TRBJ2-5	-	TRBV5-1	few	CASSLTGTNQETQYF	TGCGCCAGCAGCTTGACAGGGACTAACCAAGAGACCCAGTACTTC
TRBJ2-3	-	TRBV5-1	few	CASSLRTGKPADTQYF	TGCGCCAGCAGCTTAAGAACAGGGAAGCCAGCAGATACGCAGTATTTT
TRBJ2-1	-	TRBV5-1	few	CASRAGTRSSYNEQFF	TGCGCCAGCAGGGCCGGGACTCGGAGCTCCTACAATGAGCAGTTCTTC
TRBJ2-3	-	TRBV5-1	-	CASSWGAVSDTQYF	TGCGCCAGCAGCTGGGGAGCAGTGTCAGATACGCAGTATTTT
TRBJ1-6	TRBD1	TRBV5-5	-	CASSAGQFSDSPLHF	TGTGCCAGCAGCGCGGGACAGTTCTCGGATTCACCCCTCCACTTT
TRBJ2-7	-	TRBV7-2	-	CASKGSGSLPYEQYF	TGTGCCAGCAAAGGTTCCGGTTCCCTCCCCTACGAGCAGTACTTC
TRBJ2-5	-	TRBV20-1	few	CSARDFQQETQYF	TGCAGTGCTAGAGATTTTCAACAAGAGACCCAGTACTTC
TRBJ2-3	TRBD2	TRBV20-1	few	CSARDSGGLPDTQYF	TGCAGTGCTAGGGACAGCGGGGGGTTACCAGATACGCAGTATTTT
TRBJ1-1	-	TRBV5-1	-	CASSLSGDHVTEAFF	TGCGCCAGCAGCTTGTCCGGAGATCACGTCACTGAAGCTTTCTTT
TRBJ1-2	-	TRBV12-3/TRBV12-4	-	CASSTVPGQYYYGYTF	TGTGCCAGCAGTACCGTTCCCGGACAGTACTACTATGGCTACACCTTC
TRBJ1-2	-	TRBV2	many	CAAEGGGYTF	TGTGCCGCGGAGGGAGGAGGCTACACCTTC